The clone carrying this TCR beta chain has only one observation. TCRdb's table, derived via immunoSEQ multiplex PCR, lists solely in-frame clones and lacks some. This sample has some 53,000 clones, with around 82% found just once. V shed 3 bases and J shed 6 bases, with 12 bases lying between them. Germline V lookup: CDR1 LNHNV, CDR2 YYDKDF (reference sequence). The CDR3 is made up of 15 amino acids. The sort gate was single viable CD3+CD4+CD8-CD45RO+ cells for memory CD4+ T cells. Positive selection with CD4 microbeads enriched total CD4+ T cells. The data stem from a study of memory CD4+ T cells and cytomegalovirus serostatus.

The chain has TRBV15 and TRBJ1-6, with D tentatively TRBD1 (5 bases). The receptor was derived from an adult in good health and CMV-seronegative. Material for sequencing was memory CD4+ T cells from blood. The CDR3 sequence is CATSSRRGSNSPLHF. CDR3 sequence (DNA): TGTGCCACCAGCAGTAGAAGGGGCAGTAATTCACCCCTCCACTTT.